The 10 T cell receptor beta chains given below trace back to one sample, sequenced in a study of beta chain features in type 1 diabetes. Expressed TCRB transcripts were sequenced, since all the RNA that had been isolated was reverse transcribed. The method was immunoSEQ multiplex PCR; TCRdb's version includes in-frame clones alone and lacks a portion of them. The profile shows hundreds of thousands of clones, around 15% of them singletons. Sequencing was performed on naive CD4+ T cells from blood. The receptors shown here come from a man between 18 and 35 years old in good health.

This chain links TRBV27 with TRBJ2-7; TRBD2 agrees at 11 bases. This CDR3 spans 14 amino acids. The V gene end was trimmed by 6 bases and the J gene end by 4 bases; junction bases not matched to a gene: 5. CDR1 and CDR2 (germline): MNHEY, SMNVEV (reference sequence). CDR3 region: CASRLGLADYEQYF. CDR3 nucleotide sequence: TGTGCCAGCAGGCTGGGACTAGCGGATTACGAGCAGTACTTC.

This chain joins TRBV7-3 and TRBJ2-3, with D tentatively TRBD1 or TRBD2 (5 bases each). The V gene lost 5 bases and the J gene lost 8 bases, with 8 bases spanning the gap. There are 11 residues in the CDR3. Germline values: CDR1 SGHTA, CDR2 FQGTGA. The CDR3 loop is CASSMGVTQYF. In nucleotides, the CDR3 is TGTGCCAGCAGCATGGGGGTTACGCAGTATTTT.

The V and J genes are TRBV6-5 and TRBJ2-4; D gene ambiguous. The germline V gene encodes CDR1 MNHEY and CDR2 SVGAGI. With 2 bases removed from V and 3 bases from J, the gap between germline ends came to 8 bases. The length of the CDR3 is 14 residues. This chain's CDR3 is CASSYGGYKNIQYF. CDR3 coding DNA: TGTGCCAGCAGTTACGGCGGATACAAAAACATTCAGTACTTC.

The chain joins TRBV5-1 to TRBJ1-4, with D possibly matching TRBD1 (5 bases). CDR3 length: 15 amino acids. Per germline, CDR1 SGHRS and CDR2 YFSETQ. Trimming left V 0 bases short and J 8 bases short, with 14 bases between. CDR3 sequence reads: CASSLVGALGEKLFF. CDR3 nucleotide sequence: TGCGCCAGCAGCTTGGTAGGGGCCCTCGGGGAAAAACTGTTTTTT.

The chain links TRBV4-1 to TRBJ2-2, with D unresolved. Trimming took off 2 bases at V and 8 bases at J, with 9 bases between the two ends. This CDR3 is 13 amino acids long. Germline V lookup: CDR1 MGHRA, CDR2 YSYEKL. The CDR3 is CASSQRLSGELFF. Here the CDR3 DNA reads TGCGCCAGCAGCCAACGCCTTTCTGGGGAGCTGTTTTTT.

There are a few counts of this clone. V is TRBV23-1 and J is TRBJ1-2; TRBD1 matches 10 bases. TRBV23-1 is designated an ORF whose function remains uncertain. The V segment lost 5 bases and the J segment 2 bases; nucleotides outside the gene matches: 5. The CDR3 sequence is 15 residues long. Written as DNA, the CDR3 is TGCGCCAGCAGTGACAGGGGGCAACACAACTATGGCTACACCTTC. Translated, it gives CASSDRGQHNYGYTF.

This clone was seen only a few times. The chain uses TRBV28 and TRBJ1-1, with D tentatively TRBD1 (5 bases). V lost 3 bases to trimming and J lost 10 bases, with 12 bases between them. The germline gives CDR1 MDHEN, CDR2 SYDVKM. This CDR3 region has 12 residues. The CDR3: CASSLPGRGAFF. The CDR3, as DNA: TGTGCCAGCAGTTTGCCGGGGAGGGGAGCTTTCTTT.

This chain connects TRBV11-2 to TRBJ2-7; D is perhaps TRBD1 (6 bases). Trimming cost V 5 bases and J 2 bases, with 13 bases left between them. This CDR3 contains 14 residues. Germline CDR1 reads SGHAT; CDR2 reads FQNNGV. The CDR3 loop reads CASSLGRGAYEQYF. For the CDR3, the DNA is TGTGCCAGCAGCCTGGGCAGGGGCGCCTACGAGCAGTACTTC.

The chain employs TRBV7-7 and TRBJ1-5; D perhaps matches TRBD1 (6 bases). CDR3 length equals 14 residues. The V gene's germline CDR1 is SSHAT and CDR2 FNYEAQ (reference sequence). The V and J ends lost 1 base and 6 bases respectively, with 10 bases between them. CDR3 in DNA: TGTGCCAGCAGCTTAGGGGGGGCAGGTCAGCCCCAGCATTTT. It yields the protein CASSLGGAGQPQHF.

The sample holds a few counts of this clone. V gene TRBV5-4 combines with J gene TRBJ2-7; 9 nucleotides agree with TRBD1. This CDR3 is 15 amino acids long. V was clipped by 3 bases and J by 5 bases; unmatched bases: 9. Per germline, CDR1 SGHNT and CDR2 YYREEE (reference sequence). CDR3 DNA: TGTGCCAGCAGCTCGCCGGGACAGGGATTCAACGAGCAGTACTTC. Translating it yields CASSSPGQGFNEQYF. Together with reference TRBV5-4 and TRBJ2-7, the CDR3 gives the full variable domain: ETGVTQSPTHLIKTRGQQVTLRCSSQSGHNTVSWYQQALGQGPQFIFQYYREEENGRGNFPPRFSGLQFPNYSSELNVNALELDDSALYLCASSSPGQGFNEQYFGPGTRLTVT.